This TCR beta chain is drawn from a study of regulatory T cells in long-lasting Graves disease. The study, taken as a whole, reports: Accuracy was perhaps lowered by the small sample size.

Library construction for TCR beta used iRepertoire HTBI primers and Arm-PCR of CDR3 regions. MiXCR, run by TCRdb on the multiplex PCR reads, gives a single entry per CDR3 protein. Of fewer than 550,000 distinct CDR3 sequences listed, around a fifth are singletons. The junction had 4 bases not matched to a gene; V was cut back by 5 bases and J by 6 bases. The CDR3 extends over 14 amino acids. Time point: persistent/refractory GD, antithyroid drugs over 5 years with positive TRAb. The TCR library used RNA extracted from PBMCs. Graves' disease diagnosis was established per American Thyroid Association guidelines. This clonotype showed up many times. Antigen unknown.

The sequence derives from a female donor with Graves disease. V is TRBV12-3 or TRBV12-4 and J is TRBJ1-4; the match to TRBD1 covers 9 bases. Sequencing used peripheral blood mononuclear cells (PBMCs), obtained when the disease was refractory, from a patient treated with antithyroid drugs. This chain's CDR3 is CASSPTGGDEKLFF. For the CDR3, the DNA is TGTGCCAGCAGTCCGACAGGGGGGGATGAAAAACTGTTTTTT.